Listed here are 26 T cell receptor beta chains from one sample, sequenced in a study of OX40 agonist ivuxolimab in advanced cancers. The method was immunoSEQ multiplex PCR; TCRdb's version includes in-frame clones alone and lacks a portion of them. The repertoire holds 20,000 to 25,000 clones, with about 81% as singletons. The sequencing used CD4+ or CD8+ T cells sorted from blood, collected in a trial of the OX40 agonist ivuxolimab. The receptors were gathered from an adult with an advanced solid tumor such as melanoma, head and neck, liver or kidney cancer.

The chain couples TRBV4-3 to TRBJ1-5, with D unresolved. The V end was cut by 0 bases, the J end by 4 bases, with 13 bases between. Germline CDR1 and CDR2: LGHNA and YSLEER. The CDR3 length is 16 residues. The CDR3 region has the DNA TGCGCCAGCAGCCAAGATATTGTGGCGGGTAATCAGCCCCAGCATTTT. Translation: CASSQDIVAGNQPQHF.

This clone was detected once. The chain links TRBV7-8 to TRBJ1-5; 7 positions match TRBD1. The V gene end was trimmed by 5 bases and the J gene end by 5 bases; junction bases not matched to a gene: 9. The CDR3 has 15 amino acids. Germline V CDR1 and CDR2: SGHVS, FQNEAQ. The CDR3 is CASSHNRGGDQPQHF. The CDR3 nucleotides are TGTGCCAGCAGCCATAACAGGGGAGGGGATCAGCCCCAGCATTTT. Full variable domain (remainder filled in from reference TRBV7-8 and TRBJ1-5): GAGVSQSPRYKVAKRGQDVALRCDPISGHVSLFWYQQALGQGPEFLTYFQNEAQLDKSGLPSDRFFAERPEGSVSTLKIQRTQQEDSAVYLCASSHNRGGDQPQHFGDGTRLSIL.

This rearrangement joins TRBV5-1 to TRBJ1-2; D not resolved. Germline-derived CDR1 and CDR2 are SGHRS and YFSETQ. This CDR3 is built from 15 residues. Trimming removed 0 bases at V and 4 bases at J, with 13 bases between. The CDR3 here is CASSLDFGGGYGYTF. DNA for the CDR3: TGCGCCAGCAGCTTGGATTTTGGCGGAGGCTATGGCTACACCTTC.

The rearrangement uses TRBV7-9 and TRBJ1-1; D is unresolved. The CDR3 contains 12 residues. Germline CDR1 is SEHNR and CDR2 is FQNEAQ (reference sequence). Trimming took off 5 bases at V and 8 bases at J, with 12 bases between the two ends. The CDR3 reads CASSPEWEEAFF. Written as DNA, the CDR3 is TGTGCCAGCAGCCCGGAGTGGGAGGAAGCTTTCTTT.

This clone turned up a few times. This chain connects TRBV7-2 to TRBJ2-3; 11 positions agree with TRBD2. The V and J ends lost 2 bases and 6 bases, in that order; junction bases with no gene match: 7. Germline CDR1 and CDR2: SGHTA and FQGNSA. There are 16 residues in the CDR3. The CDR3 is CASSLFSGGASDTQYF. The CDR3 DNA sequence: TGTGCCAGCAGCTTATTTAGCGGGGGGGCCTCGGATACGCAGTATTTT.

This clone has only a few counts. The chain recombines TRBV5-1 with TRBJ2-7, with 10 bases lining up with TRBD1. The germline V gene encodes CDR1 SGHRS and CDR2 YFSETQ. Unmatched junction bases numbered 5, after V lost 1 base and J lost 4 bases. This CDR3 contains 15 residues. CDR3 in amino acids: CASSLTGTGVYEQYF. For the CDR3, the DNA is TGCGCCAGCAGCTTGACTGGGACAGGGGTATACGAGCAGTACTTC.

This clone was observed a handful of times. The rearrangement links TRBV30 to TRBJ1-5; D gene unclear. This CDR3 comprises 12 residues. The V end was cut by 0 bases, the J end by 4 bases, with 4 bases between. Looked up from germline, CDR1 is GTSNPN and CDR2 is SVGIG (reference sequence). This chain's CDR3 is CAWSVQNQPQHF. As DNA, the CDR3 is TGTGCCTGGAGTGTCCAAAATCAGCCCCAGCATTTT.

V gene TRBV9 combines with J gene TRBJ2-3; 9 bases are shared with TRBD2. This CDR3 spans 16 amino acids. V lost 0 bases and J lost 4; bases outside the gene matches: 6. Germline-derived CDR1 and CDR2 are SGDLS and YYNGEE. In DNA form, the CDR3 reads TGTGCCAGCAGCGTAGTCGGCGGGGGGGCCTCAGATACGCAGTATTTT. Translating gives CASSVVGGGASDTQYF. The variable domain in full, with the rest retrieved from reference TRBV9 and TRBJ2-3, is DSGVTQTPKHLITATGQRVTLRCSPRSGDLSVYWYQQSLDQGLQFLIQYYNGEERAKGNILERFSAQQFPDLHSELNLSSLELGDSALYFCASSVVGGGASDTQYFGPGTRLTVL.

V is TRBV6-5 and J is TRBJ1-2; D gene uncertain. The CDR3 is made up of 13 amino acids. Trimming stripped 0 bases from V and 4 bases from J, with 6 bases between. Germline CDR1 reads MNHEY; CDR2 reads SVGAGI. CDR3 coding DNA: TGTGCCAGCAGTTACTCCCCGTTCTATGGCTACACCTTC. This sequence encodes CASSYSPFYGYTF.

Concerning this clone itself: Different DNA sequences within this sample yield the same CDR3. The chain combines TRBV28 with TRBJ1-4, with D perhaps TRBD1 (5 bases). Germline V gene data show CDR1 as MDHEN and CDR2 as SYDVKM. CDR3 length: 12 residues. The V gene lost 3 bases and the J gene lost 17 bases, with 16 bases spanning the gap. The CDR3 is CASSFSLGTLFF. The DNA for the CDR3 is TGTGCCAGCAGTTTCTCGCTCGGGACCTTATTTTTT.

The V and J genes are TRBV7-2 and TRBJ1-6, with D tentatively TRBD1 (5 bases). Germline V gene sequence: CDR1 SGHTA, CDR2 FQGNSA. The CDR3 extends over 14 amino acids. The V end lost 1 base, the J end lost 10 bases, and 11 bases lay between the germline ends. CDR3 nucleotide sequence: TGTGCCAGCAGCTTAGGATCCCAGGGATCACCCCTCCACTTT. This gives the protein CASSLGSQGSPLHF.

The chain has TRBV4-2 and TRBJ1-1, with a possible D match to TRBD1 (6 bases). The CDR3 runs 13 residues. V shed 3 bases and J shed 6 bases, with 11 bases lying between them. The germline V gene encodes CDR1 LGHNA and CDR2 YNFKEQ. The CDR3 reads CASSQEDRAEAFF. DNA of the CDR3: TGTGCCAGCAGCCAGGAGGACAGAGCTGAAGCTTTCTTT.

The chain links TRBV16 to TRBJ2-1; TRBD1 matches 9 bases. The V and J ends lost 4 bases and 3 bases, in that order; junction bases with no gene match: 4. Germline V gene data show CDR1 as KGHSY and CDR2 as FQNENV. This CDR3 comprises 15 residues. CDR3 sequence reads: CASSRDRGNYNEQFF. In DNA, the CDR3 is TGTGCCAGCAGCCGAGACAGGGGGAACTACAATGAGCAGTTCTTC.

The V call is TRBV5-5, the J call TRBJ2-7; either TRBD1 or TRBD2 may supply D (5 bases each). The CDR3 contains 17 residues. The V end lost 2 bases, the J end lost 1 base, and 19 bases lay between the germline ends. CDR1 and CDR2 from the germline V gene are SGHKS and YYEKEE (reference sequence). In DNA form, the CDR3 reads TGTGCCAGCAGCTTACTCCTGGGGGATCACGCATCCTACGAGCAGTACTTC. Its protein is CASSLLLGDHASYEQYF.

The rearrangement joins TRBV5-6 to TRBJ1-6, with unresolved D. The CDR3 has 15 amino acids. CDR1 is SGHDT, CDR2 YYEEEE, per germline. The ends were cut back, 2 bases at V and 0 bases at J, with 6 bases in the middle. The CDR3 protein is CASSFASSYNSPLHF. The CDR3 nucleotides are TGTGCCAGCAGCTTTGCGAGCTCCTATAATTCACCCCTCCACTTT.

The chain carries TRBV13 and TRBJ1-4; TRBD1 aligns across 8 bases. CDR1 and CDR2 (germline): PRHDT, FYEKMQ (reference sequence). With 4 bases clipped from V and 5 bases from J, the junction kept 3 bases outside the gene matches. There are 14 residues in the CDR3. The CDR3 DNA sequence: TGTGCCAGCAGCTCGGGACAGGAGAATGAAAAACTGTTTTTT. Translating it yields CASSSGQENEKLFF.

This clone was observed a handful of times. This sequence joins TRBV7-6 and TRBJ1-2; 8 bases align to TRBD1. V shed 4 bases and J 4 bases; nucleotides not matched to a gene: 5. Germline CDR1 is SGHVS and CDR2 is FNYEAQ. CDR3 length: 14 residues. CDR3 residues: CASSSDREGYGYTF. CDR3 in DNA: TGTGCCAGCAGCTCGGACAGGGAAGGCTATGGCTACACCTTC.

This sequence joins TRBV25-1 and TRBJ2-2; D is ambiguous. V lost 5 bases to trimming and J lost 6 bases, with 13 bases between them. This CDR3 spans 14 amino acids. Germline V gives CDR1 MGHDK, CDR2 SYGVNS. The CDR3 nucleotides are TGTGCCAGCAGTCTGGGTAGCTCTCCCGGGGAGCTGTTTTTT. It yields the protein CASSLGSSPGELFF.

This clone appeared once. The chain uses TRBV9 and TRBJ1-2; 7 nucleotides align to TRBD1. The trim removed 3 bases at V and 3 bases at J, leaving 2 bases unmatched. The CDR3 loop spans 13 amino acids. Germline CDR1 SGDLS, CDR2 YYNGEE. CDR3 sequence (DNA): TGTGCCAGCAGCGGAGGGACAGACTATGGCTACACCTTC. This translates into CASSGGTDYGYTF.

This chain links TRBV19 with TRBJ2-7, with D perhaps TRBD1 or TRBD2 (5 bases each). The CDR3 is 13 amino acids. Trimming cost V 9 bases and J 3 bases, with 15 bases left between them. Per germline, CDR1 LNHDA and CDR2 SQIVND (reference sequence). The chain's CDR3 is CASAPGRYYEQYF. Here the CDR3 DNA reads TGTGCCAGCGCCCCGGGACGCTACTACGAGCAGTACTTC.

A word on this clone: At one end, the junction sequence differs from germline, possibly due to a read error. The rearrangement joins TRBV4-1 to TRBJ2-7; D is tentatively TRBD1 or TRBD2 (5 bases each). Germline CDR1 reads MGHRA; CDR2 reads YSYEKL. This CDR3 comprises 15 residues. The CDR3 protein is CASSQAFGASSEQYF. CDR3 coding DNA: TGCGCCAGCAGCCAAGCATTCGGGGCCTCCTCCGAGCAGTACTTC.

The V call is TRBV19, the J call TRBJ1-4; TRBD1 might be the D (5 bases). The CDR3 has 14 residues. Germline-derived CDR1 and CDR2 are LNHDA and SQIVND (reference sequence). The V end lost 2 bases, the J end lost 7 bases, and 11 bases lay between the germline ends. The DNA for the CDR3 is TGTGCCAGTAGTATACTAGACAGTGGTGAAAAACTGTTTTTT. It encodes CASSILDSGEKLFF.

The sample holds a few counts of this clone. The chain joins TRBV6-5 to TRBJ2-7; the D gene is possibly TRBD2 (5 bases). Germline V gives CDR1 MNHEY, CDR2 SVGAGI. CDR3 length: 16 residues. Trimming shortened V by 0 bases and J by 0 bases, and 12 bases separated the two germline ends. The CDR3 is CASSYSPSGSSYEQYF. CDR3 nucleotides: TGTGCCAGCAGTTACTCCCCCAGCGGAAGCTCCTACGAGCAGTACTTC.

The gene calls are TRBV6-5 and TRBJ1-4, with D uncertain. This CDR3 spans 14 amino acids. Germline V gene sequence: CDR1 MNHEY, CDR2 SVGAGI. V lost 4 bases and J lost 8, with 14 bases in between. In DNA, the CDR3 is TGTGCCAGCAGTTGGAGCACGATGGGCGAAAAACTGTTTTTT. It codes for CASSWSTMGEKLFF.

This sequence joins TRBV5-1 and TRBJ2-7, with D possibly being TRBD1 (5 bases). The CDR3 totals 13 residues. The V end lost 3 bases, the J end lost 0 bases, and 7 bases lay between the germline ends. Per the germline V gene, CDR1 is SGHRS and CDR2 is YFSETQ. CDR3 DNA sequence: TGCGCCAGCAGCTCGGACATCTCCTACGAGCAGTACTTC. Translated: CASSSDISYEQYF.

This clone was detected once. The chain has TRBV5-8 and TRBJ1-4; 7 bases align to TRBD1. With 1 base clipped from V and 4 bases from J, the junction kept 7 bases outside the gene matches. CDR1 and CDR2 (germline): SGHTS, YDEGEE. This CDR3 is 16 amino acids long. DNA for the CDR3: TGTGCCAGCAGCTTGATCGCGACAGGGATTAATGAAAAACTGTTTTTT. Its translation is CASSLIATGINEKLFF.